These 21 T cell receptor beta chains came from one sample sequenced in a study of OX40 agonist ivuxolimab in advanced cancers. Sequencing used immunoSEQ multiplex PCR; TCRdb keeps in-frame clones, though not all of them. Of roughly 50,000 clones in the sample, 77% were seen once. The sample here was CD4+ or CD8+ T cells sorted from blood, taken in a trial of the OX40 agonist ivuxolimab. These receptors were obtained from an adult with an advanced solid tumor such as melanoma, head and neck, liver or kidney cancer.

The chain joins TRBV15 to TRBJ2-2; D possibly corresponds to TRBD2 (6 bases). The CDR3 length is 17 residues. The germline V gene encodes CDR1 LNHNV and CDR2 YYDKDF (reference sequence). The V end was cut by 0 bases, the J end by 4 bases, with 15 bases between. The CDR3 DNA reads as TGTGCCACCAGCAGAGATCGGAAAGGGGAGGCCACCGGGGAGCTGTTTTTT. It is translated as CATSRDRKGEATGELFF.

The chain uses TRBV18 and TRBJ1-2; tentative D call: TRBD1 (5 bases). There are 16 residues in the CDR3. V shed 4 bases and J shed 5 bases, with 20 bases lying between them. Germline CDR1 KGHSH, CDR2 LQKENI. CDR3 sequence: CASSQGQGNLAYGYTF. CDR3 sequence (DNA): TGTGCCAGCTCACAAGGGCAGGGAAATTTGGCGTATGGCTACACCTTC.

The rearrangement links TRBV5-1 to TRBJ2-5; 10 bases fit TRBD2. From germline, CDR1 is SGHRS and CDR2 YFSETQ. J gave up 4 bases and V 4 bases, and 7 bases lay outside the gene matches. The CDR3 runs to 15 residues. CDR3 residues: CASSPSLAGVETQYF. In DNA form, the CDR3 reads TGCGCCAGCAGCCCTTCTCTAGCGGGAGTAGAGACCCAGTACTTC.

This clone was seen only once. The chain links TRBV6-1 to TRBJ2-6; D unclear. V was cut by 7 bases and J by 1 base, with 11 bases left in between. Germline V CDR1 and CDR2: MNHNS, SASEGT. CDR3 size: 15 residues. CDR3 DNA sequence: TGTGCCAGCAATCCGGTCCGATCTGGGGCCAACGTCCTGACTTTC. Translation: CASNPVRSGANVLTF.

This clone is a singleton in its sample. The V and J genes are TRBV10-3 and TRBJ1-5, with 8 bases aligning to TRBD1. V gave up 6 bases and J gave up 0 bases; unmatched junction bases: 4. The CDR3 totals 15 residues. Germline V gene data show CDR1 as ENHRY and CDR2 as SYGVKD. CDR3 region: CAISAGQDSNQPQHF. The DNA for the CDR3 is TGTGCCATCAGCGCGGGACAGGATAGCAATCAGCCCCAGCATTTT.

This chain connects TRBV5-4 to TRBJ1-2; 9 bases fit TRBD1. This CDR3 contains 14 residues. Germline CDR1 reads SGHNT; CDR2 reads YYREEE (reference sequence). V dropped 5 bases and J dropped 7; count of bases not matched to a gene: 9. The CDR3 sequence is CASRNTGGKVGYTF. The CDR3 bases are TGTGCCAGCAGGAATACAGGGGGCAAGGTTGGCTACACCTTC.

The V gene is TRBV7-2, the J gene TRBJ2-7; unclear D gene. The V gene's germline CDR1 is SGHTA and CDR2 FQGNSA. The ends were cut back, 0 bases at V and 7 bases at J, with 7 bases in the middle. CDR3 length: 12 amino acids. CDR3 amino acids: CASSLAPGEQYF. The DNA of the CDR3 is TGTGCCAGCAGCTTAGCGCCTGGGGAGCAGTACTTC.

The chain joins TRBV18 to TRBJ1-2; unclear D gene. This CDR3 spans 14 amino acids. Germline lookup yields CDR1 KGHSH and CDR2 LQKENI. V was pared by 2 bases and J by 0 bases, with 7 bases between. This CDR3 is CASSPSDANYGYTF. The CDR3 DNA follows: TGTGCCAGCTCACCATCAGACGCTAACTATGGCTACACCTTC.

This clone showed up just a few times. This rearrangement joins TRBV7-9 to TRBJ1-1; TRBD1 agrees at 7 bases. This CDR3 contains 14 residues. J gave up 0 bases and V 3 bases, and 1 base lay outside the gene matches. Germline V gene data show CDR1 as SEHNR and CDR2 as FQNEAQ (reference sequence). This CDR3 is CASSLGTVNTEAFF. The CDR3 region has the DNA TGTGCCAGCAGCTTGGGGACAGTGAACACTGAAGCTTTCTTT.

The chain uses TRBV27 and TRBJ2-5, with a possible D match to TRBD2 (5 bases). V was pared by 3 bases and J by 7 bases, with 18 bases between. Germline CDR1 and CDR2: MNHEY and SMNVEV (reference sequence). This CDR3 region has 15 residues. The CDR3 spells CASSFLGGTEPTQYF. Here the CDR3 DNA reads TGTGCCAGCAGTTTTCTCGGAGGCACTGAGCCGACCCAGTACTTC.

The chain couples TRBV11-2 to TRBJ2-6; no clear D gene. Deletions cut 2 bases from V and 4 bases from J, with 6 bases between. The CDR3 runs 14 residues. CDR1 SGHAT and CDR2 FQNNGV come from the germline V gene. CDR3 protein: CASSLSSGANVLTF. In nucleotides, the CDR3 is TGTGCCAGCAGCTTATCGTCCGGGGCCAACGTCCTGACTTTC.

V usage is TRBV19 and J usage is TRBJ1-5, with TRBD1 as a possible D gene (5 bases). Germline-derived CDR1 and CDR2 are LNHDA and SQIVND (reference sequence). V was trimmed by 1 base and J by 3 bases, leaving 10 bases between them. The CDR3 is 15 amino acids. The CDR3 spells CASSIGGGFNQPQHF. Here the CDR3 DNA reads TGTGCCAGTAGTATAGGGGGGGGGTTCAATCAGCCCCAGCATTTT.

The sample holds one count of this clone. The V and J genes are TRBV10-1 and TRBJ2-5; D not resolved. The V and J ends lost 6 bases and 4 bases respectively, with 12 bases between them. The CDR3 extends over 13 amino acids. Germline V CDR1 and CDR2: WNHNN, SYGVQD (reference sequence). The CDR3 nucleotides are TGCGCCAGCAGCCTTAACCCGGGAGAGACCCAGTACTTC. Translated: CASSLNPGETQYF.

The chain couples TRBV11-2 to TRBJ2-3; 11 bases align to TRBD1. The CDR3 consists of 16 residues. V gave up 5 bases and J gave up 0 bases; unmatched junction bases: 4. Germline lookup yields CDR1 SGHAT and CDR2 FQNNGV. The CDR3 spells CASSKRDRGSTDTQYF. The DNA of the CDR3 is TGTGCCAGCAGCAAACGGGACAGGGGGAGCACAGATACGCAGTATTTT.

The chain links TRBV11-2 to TRBJ1-2; possibly TRBD1 for D (5 bases). Germline V lookup: CDR1 SGHAT, CDR2 FQNNGV. Trimming left V 5 bases short and J 0 bases short, with 19 bases between. This CDR3 contains 17 residues. The CDR3 nucleotides are TGTGCCAGCAGCCCCCAGGTGGGGCGCCAAGCTAACTATGGCTACACCTTC. The encoded protein is CASSPQVGRQANYGYTF.

This chain links TRBV18 with TRBJ1-2, with 10 bases fitting TRBD1. V was pared by 3 bases and J by 8 bases, with 6 bases of the junction left unmatched. Germline assignment: CDR1 KGHSH and CDR2 LQKENI. The length of the CDR3 is 14 residues. The CDR3 region is CASSPQTGGGGYTF. CDR3 sequence (DNA): TGTGCCAGCTCACCGCAGACAGGGGGCGGCGGCTACACCTTC.

This clone occurred a few times. This sequence joins TRBV6-1 and TRBJ2-1; D unresolved. Germline lookup yields CDR1 MNHNS and CDR2 SASEGT. This CDR3 is 13 amino acids long. Trimming removed 6 bases at V and 8 bases at J, with 14 bases between. The CDR3: CASSPRPLYEQFF. The CDR3 DNA sequence: TGTGCCAGCAGCCCGAGGCCCCTTTATGAGCAGTTCTTC.

The chain employs TRBV19 and TRBJ1-2; 9 positions agree with TRBD1. The CDR3 length is 14 residues. The V and J ends lost 6 bases and 0 bases, in that order; junction bases with no gene match: 2. The V gene's germline CDR1 is LNHDA and CDR2 SQIVND (reference sequence). The CDR3 here is CASRDRGANYGYTF. CDR3 bases: TGTGCCAGTAGGGACAGGGGAGCTAACTATGGCTACACCTTC. The whole variable domain, remainder taken from reference TRBV19 and TRBJ1-2, is DGGITQSPKYLFRKEGQNVTLSCEQNLNHDAMYWYRQDPGQGLRLIYYSQIVNDFQKGDIAEGYSVSREKKESFPLTVTSAQKNPTAFYLCASRDRGANYGYTFGSGTRLTVV.

The gene calls are TRBV7-2 and TRBJ2-5, with TRBD2 matching 11 bases. The CDR3 covers 17 residues. Germline V gives CDR1 SGHTA, CDR2 FQGNSA. V lost 5 bases to trimming and J lost 3 bases; unmatched junction nucleotides: 11. In DNA form, the CDR3 reads TGTGCCAGCAGCACGACTAGCGGGGCCATGATAAAAGAGACCCAGTACTTC. It encodes CASSTTSGAMIKETQYF.

The chain has TRBV4-1 and TRBJ2-1; either TRBD1 or TRBD2 may fit D (5 bases each). CDR3 length: 15 amino acids. V lost 1 base to trimming and J lost 3 bases, with 10 bases between them. Germline-derived CDR1 and CDR2 are MGHRA and YSYEKL. In nucleotides, the CDR3 is TGCGCCAGCAGCCAAGCAGGGACGGTCTACAATGAGCAGTTCTTC. It is translated as CASSQAGTVYNEQFF.

This chain uses TRBV14 with TRBJ2-7, with 10 bases matching TRBD1. The V gene end was trimmed by 4 bases and the J gene end by 5 bases; junction bases not matched to a gene: 8. Germline-derived CDR1 and CDR2 are SGHDN and FVKESK. This CDR3 has 15 residues. This CDR3 reads CASSPTGTGANEQYF. CDR3 bases: TGTGCCAGCAGCCCAACCGGGACAGGGGCTAACGAGCAGTACTTC. Supplemented by reference TRBV14 and TRBJ2-7, the full variable domain reads EAGVTQFPSHSVIEKGQTVTLRCDPISGHDNLYWYRRVMGKEIKFLLHFVKESKQDESGMPNNRFLAERTGGTYSTLKVQPAELEDSGVYFCASSPTGTGANEQYFGPGTRLTVT.